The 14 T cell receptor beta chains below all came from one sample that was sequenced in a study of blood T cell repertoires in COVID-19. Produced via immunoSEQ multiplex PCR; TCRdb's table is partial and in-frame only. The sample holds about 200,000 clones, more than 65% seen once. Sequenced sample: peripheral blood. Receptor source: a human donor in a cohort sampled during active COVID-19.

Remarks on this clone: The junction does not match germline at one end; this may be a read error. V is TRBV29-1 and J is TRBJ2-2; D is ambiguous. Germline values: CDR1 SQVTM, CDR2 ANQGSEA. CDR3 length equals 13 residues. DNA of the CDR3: TGCAGCGCTGAAGGTGGGCCCACCGGGGAGCTGTTTTTT. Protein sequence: CSAEGGPTGELFF.

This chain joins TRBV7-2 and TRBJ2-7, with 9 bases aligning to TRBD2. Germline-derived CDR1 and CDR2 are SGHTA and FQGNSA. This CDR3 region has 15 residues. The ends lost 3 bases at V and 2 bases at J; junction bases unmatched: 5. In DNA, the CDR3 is TGTGCCAGCAGCTTCGGGACTAGCATGCCCTACGAGCAGTACTTC. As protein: CASSFGTSMPYEQYF. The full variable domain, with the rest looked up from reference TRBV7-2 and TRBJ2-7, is GAGVSQSPSNKVTEKGKDVELRCDPISGHTALYWYRQSLGQGLEFLIYFQGNSAPDKSGLPSDRFSAERTGGSVSTLTIQRTQQEDSAVYLCASSFGTSMPYEQYFGPGTRLTVT.

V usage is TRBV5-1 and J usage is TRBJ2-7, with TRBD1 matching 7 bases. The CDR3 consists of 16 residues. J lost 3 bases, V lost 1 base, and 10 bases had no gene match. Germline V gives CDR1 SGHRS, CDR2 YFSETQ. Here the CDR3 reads CASSLSTGSTGYEQYF. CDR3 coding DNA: TGCGCCAGCAGCTTGTCGACAGGGAGCACAGGCTACGAGCAGTACTTC.

CDR3 nucleotide sequence: TGTGCCAGCAGTAAGGGACAGGGACGGGGGATGAACACTGAAGCTTTCTTT. This encodes CASSKGQGRGMNTEAFF. The chain couples TRBV27 to TRBJ1-1; 9 positions match TRBD1. V trimming: 5 bases; J trimming: 0 bases; junction bases outside the gene matches: 10. The CDR3 loop spans 17 amino acids. Looked up from germline, CDR1 is MNHEY and CDR2 is SMNVEV (reference sequence).

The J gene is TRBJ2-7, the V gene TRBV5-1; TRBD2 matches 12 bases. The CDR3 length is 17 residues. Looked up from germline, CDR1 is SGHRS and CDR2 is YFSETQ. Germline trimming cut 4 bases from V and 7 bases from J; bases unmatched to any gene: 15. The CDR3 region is CASSPPGLAGPYGEQYF. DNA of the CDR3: TGCGCCAGCAGCCCACCGGGACTAGCGGGCCCTTACGGGGAGCAGTACTTC.

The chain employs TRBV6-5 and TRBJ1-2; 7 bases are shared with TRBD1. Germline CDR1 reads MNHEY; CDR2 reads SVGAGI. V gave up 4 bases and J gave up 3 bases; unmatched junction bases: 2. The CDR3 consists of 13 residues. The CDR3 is CASSSTGYYGYTF. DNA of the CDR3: TGTGCCAGCAGTTCGACAGGGTACTATGGCTACACCTTC.

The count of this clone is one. CDR3 nucleotides: TGTGCCAGTAGGGGGTGGGGCCAGGAGAACACTGAAGCTTTCTTT. Protein product: CASRGWGQENTEAFF. J is TRBJ1-1 and V is TRBV19; maybe TRBD1 (5 bases). The V gene lost 6 bases and the J gene lost 1 base, with 15 bases spanning the gap. Germline V lookup: CDR1 LNHDA, CDR2 SQIVND (reference sequence). The CDR3 is 15 amino acids. The full variable domain, its missing parts supplied by reference TRBV19 and TRBJ1-1, is DGGITQSPKYLFRKEGQNVTLSCEQNLNHDAMYWYRQDPGQGLRLIYYSQIVNDFQKGDIAEGYSVSREKKESFPLTVTSAQKNPTAFYLCASRGWGQENTEAFFGQGTRLTVV.

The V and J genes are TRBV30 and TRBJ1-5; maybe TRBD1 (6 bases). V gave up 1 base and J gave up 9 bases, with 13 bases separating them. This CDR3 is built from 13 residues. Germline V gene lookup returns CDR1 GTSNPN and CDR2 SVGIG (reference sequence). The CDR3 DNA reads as TGTGCCTGGAGTGCTGGGGGGGCTTTGCCCCAGCATTTT. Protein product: CAWSAGGALPQHF.

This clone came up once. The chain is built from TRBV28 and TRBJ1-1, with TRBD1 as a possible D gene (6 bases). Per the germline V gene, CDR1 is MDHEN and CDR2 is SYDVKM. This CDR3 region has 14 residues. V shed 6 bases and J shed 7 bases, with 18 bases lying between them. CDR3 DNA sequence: TGTGCCAGCAGGCTATTAGGGGGTATTAGTGAAGCTTTCTTT. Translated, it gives CASRLLGGISEAFF.

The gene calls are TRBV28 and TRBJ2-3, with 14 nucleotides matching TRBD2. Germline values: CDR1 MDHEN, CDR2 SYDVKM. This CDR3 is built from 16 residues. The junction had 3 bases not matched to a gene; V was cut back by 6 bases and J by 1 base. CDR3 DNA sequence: TGTGCCAGCAGCCCGACTAGCGGGAGGGGCACAGATACGCAGTATTTT. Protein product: CASSPTSGRGTDTQYF.

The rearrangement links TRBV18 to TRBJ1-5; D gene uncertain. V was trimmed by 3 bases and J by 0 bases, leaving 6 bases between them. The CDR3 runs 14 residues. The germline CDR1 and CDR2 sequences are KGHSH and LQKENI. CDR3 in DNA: TGTGCCAGCTCACCTGGCATTAGCAATCAGCCCCAGCATTTT. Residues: CASSPGISNQPQHF.

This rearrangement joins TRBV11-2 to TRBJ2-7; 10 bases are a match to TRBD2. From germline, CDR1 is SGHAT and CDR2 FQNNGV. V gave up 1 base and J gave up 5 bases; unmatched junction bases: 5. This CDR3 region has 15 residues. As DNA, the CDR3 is TGTGCCAGCAGCTTAGCACTAGCGGGACCCCACGAGCAGTACTTC. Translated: CASSLALAGPHEQYF.

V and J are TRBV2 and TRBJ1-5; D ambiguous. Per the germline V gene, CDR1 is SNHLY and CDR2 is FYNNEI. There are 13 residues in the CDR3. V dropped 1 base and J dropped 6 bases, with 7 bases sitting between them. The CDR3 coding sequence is TGTGCCAGCAGTGAAGAAGAGCGTCAGCCCCAGCATTTT. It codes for CASSEEERQPQHF. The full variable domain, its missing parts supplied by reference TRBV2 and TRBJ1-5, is EPEVTQTPSHQVTQMGQEVILRCVPISNHLYFYWYRQILGQKVEFLVSFYNNEISEKSEIFDDQFSVERPDGSNFTLKIRSTKLEDSAMYFCASSEEERQPQHFGDGTRLSIL.

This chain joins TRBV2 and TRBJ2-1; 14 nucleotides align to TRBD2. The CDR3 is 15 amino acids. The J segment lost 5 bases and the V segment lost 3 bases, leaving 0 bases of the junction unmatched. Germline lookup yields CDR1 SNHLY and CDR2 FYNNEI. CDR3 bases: TGTGCCAGCAGTGAGACTAGCGGGAGGGACAATGAGCAGTTCTTC. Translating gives CASSETSGRDNEQFF.